The 30 T cell receptor beta chains in this list originate from one sample, sequenced in a study of technical replicates of blood from a few donors. Clones were sequenced by immunoSEQ multiplex PCR, and TCRdb holds only the in-frame ones, with some missing. The sample has about 76,000 clones; roughly 96% are singletons. Sequenced input: T cells isolated from PBMCs. These receptors were collected from a human donor in good health.

This chain uses TRBV25-1 with TRBJ1-1; TRBD1 is a possible D gene (6 bases). From germline, CDR1 is MGHDK and CDR2 SYGVNS. V lost 7 bases to trimming and J lost 1 base, with 13 bases between them. This CDR3 is 14 amino acids long. CDR3 nucleotide sequence: TGTGCCAGCACCCCTGGACAGACGAACACTGAAGCTTTCTTT. It specifies CASTPGQTNTEAFF.

This chain uses TRBV7-9 with TRBJ1-1; D remains unclear. CDR3 length: 13 residues. The germline CDR1 and CDR2 sequences are SEHNR and FQNEAQ (reference sequence). The V end was cut by 5 bases, the J end by 1 base, with 8 bases between. CDR3 amino acids: CASSRERNTEAFF. The CDR3 bases are TGTGCCAGCAGCCGCGAACGGAACACTGAAGCTTTCTTT.

The rearrangement uses TRBV18 and TRBJ1-6; TRBD1 matches at 12 bases. This CDR3 has 19 amino acids. Germline values: CDR1 KGHSH, CDR2 LQKENI. V dropped 3 bases and J dropped 6; count of bases not matched to a gene: 12. CDR3 DNA: TGTGCCAGCTCACCTCTCGGGGACAGGGGGCTTTCGAGTAATTCACCCCTCCACTTT. Its protein product is CASSPLGDRGLSSNSPLHF.

The J gene is TRBJ2-7, the V gene TRBV16; the D is unclear. Germline V lookup: CDR1 KGHSY, CDR2 FQNENV. This CDR3 has 13 residues. V dropped 2 bases and J dropped 4 bases, with 9 bases sitting between them. The CDR3 loop reads CASSQVREYEQYF. CDR3 DNA sequence: TGTGCCAGCAGCCAAGTGCGCGAGTACGAGCAGTACTTC.

The J gene is TRBJ2-5, the V gene TRBV14; D unresolved. The CDR3 has 16 residues. Trimming removed 0 bases from V and 5 bases from J, with 16 bases in between. The V gene's germline CDR1 is SGHDN and CDR2 FVKESK. CDR3 in amino acids: CASSQDRLYSSETQYF. The CDR3 region has the DNA TGTGCCAGCAGCCAAGATCGTTTGTACAGCTCTGAGACCCAGTACTTC.

The rearrangement joins TRBV2 to TRBJ2-7; the match to TRBD2 covers 9 bases. The CDR3 loop spans 15 amino acids. The V gene end was trimmed by 10 bases and the J gene end by 5 bases; junction bases not matched to a gene: 15. The germline CDR1 and CDR2 sequences are SNHLY and FYNNEI. The CDR3 loop reads CATLPLAGDGNEQYF. The CDR3 DNA reads as TGTGCCACCCTGCCGTTAGCGGGAGATGGGAACGAGCAGTACTTC. Supplemented by reference TRBV2 and TRBJ2-7, the full variable domain reads EPEVTQTPSHQVTQMGQEVILRCVPISNHLYFYWYRQILGQKVEFLVSFYNNEISEKSEIFDDQFSVERPDGSNFTLKIRSTKLEDSAMYFCATLPLAGDGNEQYFGPGTRLTVT.

This chain uses TRBV4-1 with TRBJ2-3; 8 bases map to TRBD1. The CDR3 runs to 15 residues. Trimming removed 5 bases from V and 6 bases from J; junction bases left unmatched: 10. The germline V gene encodes CDR1 MGHRA and CDR2 YSYEKL. The CDR3 bases are TGCGCCAGCAGCTTCACAGGGGGGCCCCTCGATACGCAGTATTTT. This translates into CASSFTGGPLDTQYF.

The gene calls are TRBV6-1 and TRBJ2-7, with TRBD1 as a possible D gene (6 bases). The V gene lost 8 bases and the J gene lost 2 bases, with 19 bases spanning the gap. Germline loops: CDR1 MNHNS, CDR2 SASEGT. This CDR3 spans 15 amino acids. The CDR3 bases are TGTGCCAGCCGTGCCACAGGGAGAGGGACCTACGAGCAGTACTTC. This codes for CASRATGRGTYEQYF.

The chain recombines TRBV9 with TRBJ1-1; D is unresolved. Trimming shortened V by 1 base and J by 5 bases, and 12 bases separated the two germline ends. CDR3 length: 14 amino acids. The germline V gene encodes CDR1 SGDLS and CDR2 YYNGEE. CDR3 coding DNA: TGTGCCAGCAGCGTATACGAGGGTATGACTGAAGCTTTCTTT. Its protein product is CASSVYEGMTEAFF.

The V gene is TRBV28, the J gene TRBJ2-1; 7 positions match TRBD1. Trimming at V came to 6 bases and at J to 0 bases, leaving 8 bases not matched to a gene. Germline V lookup: CDR1 MDHEN, CDR2 SYDVKM. The CDR3 loop spans 16 amino acids. In DNA, the CDR3 is TGTGCCAGCAGCACGGACAGGAATATCTCCTACAATGAGCAGTTCTTC. Translating gives CASSTDRNISYNEQFF.

This clone has a single count. The chain recombines TRBV9 with TRBJ2-1; weak D call: TRBD2 (5 bases). This CDR3 contains 12 residues. The V gene's germline CDR1 is SGDLS and CDR2 YYNGEE. Trimming took off 4 bases at V and 6 bases at J, with 8 bases between the two ends. The CDR3 DNA reads as TGTGCCAGCAGCCCGGGAATCAATGAGCAGTTCTTC. This codes for CASSPGINEQFF.

The CDR3: CASSAAGDRFFSGANVLTF. DNA of the CDR3: TGCGCCAGCAGTGCGGCGGGAGACCGGTTTTTTTCTGGGGCCAACGTCCTGACTTTC. This chain links TRBV10-1 with TRBJ2-6; 7 bases are a match to TRBD2. Germline CDR1 WNHNN, CDR2 SYGVQD (reference sequence). With 4 bases clipped from V and 1 base from J, the junction kept 13 bases outside the gene matches. CDR3 length equals 19 residues.

The rearrangement joins TRBV7-9 to TRBJ1-2; D possibly corresponds to TRBD1 (6 bases). V shed 1 base and J shed 4 bases, with 10 bases lying between them. Germline CDR1 SEHNR, CDR2 FQNEAQ (reference sequence). The CDR3 sequence is 14 residues long. CDR3 protein: CASSLEQGIYGYTF. The CDR3 coding sequence is TGTGCCAGCAGCTTAGAACAGGGTATCTATGGCTACACCTTC.

The chain has TRBV18 and TRBJ1-4, with a weak D call TRBD1 (5 bases). Trimming cost V 5 bases and J 7 bases, with 29 bases left between them. In germline, CDR1 is KGHSH, CDR2 LQKENI. The CDR3 consists of 19 residues. The CDR3 sequence is CASSSTELGLLTGGEKLFF. The CDR3 nucleotides are TGTGCCAGCTCATCGACAGAGCTGGGTCTCTTGACGGGCGGTGAAAAACTGTTTTTT.

V usage is TRBV6-5 and J usage is TRBJ1-5; D uncertain. This CDR3 spans 13 amino acids. V was pared by 0 bases and J by 5 bases, with 5 bases between. From germline, CDR1 is MNHEY and CDR2 SVGAGI. The chain's CDR3 is CASSYSRYQPQHF. The CDR3 region has the DNA TGTGCCAGCAGTTACTCGAGGTATCAGCCCCAGCATTTT.

Only one count was recorded for this clone. The chain carries TRBV29-1 and TRBJ1-1; 7 positions agree with TRBD1. Germline V lookup: CDR1 SQVTM, CDR2 ANQGSEA. The CDR3 consists of 13 residues. V trimming: 7 bases; J trimming: 5 bases; junction bases outside the gene matches: 10. The CDR3 reads CSGYDRVRTEAFF. CDR3 bases: TGCAGCGGTTATGACAGGGTAAGAACTGAAGCTTTCTTT.

The V gene is TRBV6-1, the J gene TRBJ2-7, with D maybe TRBD1 (6 bases). V lost 2 bases to trimming and J lost 2 bases, with 13 bases between them. Germline V gene data show CDR1 as MNHNS and CDR2 as SASEGT. The CDR3 contains 15 residues. This CDR3 reads CASSELQGVTYEQYF. CDR3 DNA: TGTGCCAGCAGTGAATTACAGGGTGTTACCTACGAGCAGTACTTC.

The rearrangement joins TRBV4-1 to TRBJ1-5; 7 bases map to TRBD1. CDR1 and CDR2 from the germline V gene are MGHRA and YSYEKL. The CDR3 is 14 amino acids. Germline trimming cut 4 bases from V and 4 bases from J; bases unmatched to any gene: 4. The CDR3, as DNA: TGCGCCAGCAGCCTAGTGACAGGGAATCAGCCCCAGCATTTT. Its protein product is CASSLVTGNQPQHF.

The gene calls are TRBV18 and TRBJ1-5; 8 positions agree with TRBD1. Germline V gives CDR1 KGHSH, CDR2 LQKENI. The CDR3 is 16 residues long. The ends lost 3 bases at V and 0 bases at J; junction bases unmatched: 4. CDR3 region: CASSPRDRSSNQPQHF. CDR3 nucleotides: TGTGCCAGCTCACCTCGGGACAGGAGTAGCAATCAGCCCCAGCATTTT.

This sequence joins TRBV19 and TRBJ2-5, with 12 bases lining up with TRBD2. The junction had 4 bases not matched to a gene; V was cut back by 6 bases and J by 5 bases. Germline V gene sequence: CDR1 LNHDA, CDR2 SQIVND (reference sequence). This CDR3 spans 14 amino acids. CDR3 coding DNA: TGTGCCAGTAGGACTAGCGGGAGCGGGGAGACCCAGTACTTC. It yields the protein CASRTSGSGETQYF.

The chain carries TRBV4-1 and TRBJ2-7; 10 bases fit TRBD2. V lost 0 bases and J lost 5; bases outside the gene matches: 7. CDR1 is MGHRA and CDR2 is YSYEKL in the germline V gene. This CDR3 is built from 16 residues. The CDR3 DNA reads as TGCGCCAGCAGCCAAGACACGGGGACTAGCGTTGACGAGCAGTACTTC. Residues: CASSQDTGTSVDEQYF.

The chain couples TRBV7-2 to TRBJ1-2; the match to TRBD1 covers 11 bases. Trimming cost V 2 bases and J 8 bases; bases outside gene matches: 16. CDR1 SGHTA and CDR2 FQGNSA come from the germline V gene. CDR3 size: 18 residues. CDR3 loop: CASSLRGLGTGGLVGYTF. The CDR3 DNA is TGTGCCAGCAGCTTAAGGGGGCTCGGGACAGGGGGTTTGGTCGGCTACACCTTC.

V is TRBV5-1 and J is TRBJ2-7, with TRBD2 matching over 12 bases. The CDR3 extends over 16 amino acids. Trimming removed 4 bases from V and 3 bases from J; junction bases left unmatched: 8. CDR1 is SGHRS, CDR2 YFSETQ, per germline. The CDR3 here is CASSGRTSGTYYEQYF. DNA for the CDR3: TGCGCCAGCAGCGGCCGGACTAGCGGGACGTACTACGAGCAGTACTTC.

This chain connects TRBV27 to TRBJ1-4, with 7 bases that match TRBD1. The germline CDR1 and CDR2 sequences are MNHEY and SMNVEV (reference sequence). The CDR3 spans 11 residues. This CDR3 reads CGGDSIEKLFF. The CDR3 DNA sequence: TGTGGGGGGGACAGCATTGAAAAACTGTTTTTT.

The chain carries TRBV9 and TRBJ1-2; a possible D gene is TRBD1 (5 bases). Trimming removed 0 bases from V and 4 bases from J, with 13 bases in between. From germline, CDR1 is SGDLS and CDR2 YYNGEE. The CDR3 runs to 15 residues. The CDR3 coding sequence is TGTGCCAGCAGCGTAGGAAACAGGTTACTCTATGGCTACACCTTC. Its protein product is CASSVGNRLLYGYTF.

This chain uses TRBV11-2 with TRBJ2-7; tentative D call: TRBD2 (6 bases). V lost 7 bases and J 6 bases, leaving 16 bases between the germline ends. Germline values: CDR1 SGHAT, CDR2 FQNNGV. The CDR3 consists of 13 residues. The CDR3 DNA reads TGTGCCAGCACTCCACCGGGGGAAGCCGAGCAGTACTTC. This codes for CASTPPGEAEQYF.

A single count supports this clone. This chain joins TRBV6-6 and TRBJ1-2, with 10 bases identical to TRBD1. Trimming at V came to 6 bases and at J to 0 bases, leaving 7 bases not matched to a gene. The germline V gene has CDR1 MNHNY and CDR2 SVGAGI (reference sequence). CDR3 length: 16 residues. The CDR3 sequence is CASRTGTGAPNYGYTF. DNA for the CDR3: TGTGCCAGCAGAACCGGGACAGGGGCCCCTAACTATGGCTACACCTTC.

The J gene is TRBJ1-1, the V gene TRBV28; 7 bases map to TRBD1. The CDR3 covers 16 residues. CDR1 is MDHEN, CDR2 SYDVKM, per germline. Trimming removed 2 bases from V and 0 bases from J; junction bases left unmatched: 6. CDR3 region: CASSLQGDLMNTEAFF. The CDR3 nucleotides are TGTGCCAGCAGTTTACAGGGGGACCTCATGAACACTGAAGCTTTCTTT.

The chain uses TRBV27 and TRBJ1-6; 8 nucleotides align to TRBD1. Germline V gene lookup returns CDR1 MNHEY and CDR2 SMNVEV (reference sequence). Trimming removed 5 bases from V and 4 bases from J; junction bases left unmatched: 4. This CDR3 region has 15 residues. The CDR3 DNA sequence: TGTGCCAGCAGTACCCAGGGGGCTTATAATTCACCCCTCCACTTT. It yields the protein CASSTQGAYNSPLHF.

The CDR3 loop reads CASGPRTGGLQPQHF. The CDR3, as DNA: TGTGCCAGCGGCCCGAGGACAGGGGGACTTCAGCCCCAGCATTTT. The J gene is TRBJ1-5, the V gene TRBV2; TRBD1 matches 10 bases. Germline CDR1 reads SNHLY; CDR2 reads FYNNEI. The CDR3 length is 15 residues. The J segment lost 6 bases and the V segment lost 8 bases, leaving 10 bases of the junction unmatched.